This T cell receptor beta chain was identified during a study of shared clonotypes between healthy human individuals (dated by TCRdb to 2020 to 2022). Study-level background: A couple of women and a few men aged 18 to 49 years were included in the cohort. For each donor, CD4 naive and CD4 memory were each given three plates, CD8 naive was given two plates, and CD8 memory was given one plate. To increase sequencing depth and limit assay-specific biases, TCR repertoire library preparation and sequencing were carried out by different laboratories using diverse techniques. Each donor's leukapheresis produced roughly between roughly 0.85 and 9 billion PBMCs. Blood TCR repertoires of roughly five healthy adults were deeply sequenced to estimate repertoire size and the extent of clonotype sharing between individuals. Results and caveats for the whole study, not just this receptor: Only blood was sampled, and tissue TCR repertoires likely differ from those in blood. Incomplete sequencing was indicated by rarefaction of sorted-subset datasets, despite the large sequencing depth. Higher generation probabilities were observed for clonotypes shared by all four sorted-subset donors than for non-shared clonotypes. Because the study included a small number of donors, the genetic and exposure-history diversity represented was limited. Naive subsets generally had larger estimated clonotype richness than memory subsets. Approximately 4.8% of naive CD4, 3.5% of naive CD8, approximately 2.2% of memory CD4, and less than 0.45% of memory CD8 clonotypes were shared across several donors. Pairwise subsampling indicated that sequencing depth was expected to affect the degree of clonotype sharing among donors.

Using the deep immunoSEQ assay, multiplex PCR amplified TCR CDR3 regions from genomic DNA. For each cell subset, the extracted genomic DNA was distributed evenly across all wells of several immunoSEQ 96-well plates, and each plate served as one replicate. For sorted subsets, roughly 200 ng genomic DNA, equal to tens of thousands of T cell genomes, was loaded into each replicate PCR. The purified libraries were quantified using a Qubit 3.0 fluorometer, sized with a Bioanalyzer 2100, and then quantified again using the KAPA Library Quantification kit. Each immunoSEQ 96-well plate was sequenced on its own single-read 150-cycle Illumina NextSeq 550 flow cell. From the authors' description of their analysis: Because the immunoSEQ output included only junctional sequences and no quality scores, the filtering could not be the same as the filtering used for full-length reads. To assign V/J genes and CDR3, sequences were annotated against IMGT germline references using PyIR, a Python wrapper for IgBLAST v1.9. Any read was removed if the V/J assignment was weak (E-value above 1e-6), the CDR3 was missing, or the read contained stop codons, out-of-frame junctions, or ambiguous translated residues. V3J clonotypes were defined as sequences sharing an identical inferred V gene, J gene, and CDR3 amino acid sequence. Percentage overlap between repertoires was computed as shared unique clonotypes divided by the size of the smaller repertoire. Richness of each repertoire was evaluated using RTK rarefaction, the Chao1 estimator, and Recon v2.1 estimates of unobserved clonotypes. OLGA was used to compute generation probabilities for all TCRbeta clonotypes that the gDNA method yielded from a few donors. Sourced from immuneACCESS, this table was stored by TCRdb with only in-frame sequences that have V and J called. A share of the clones is absent; for the studies checked, an unresolved V gene accounts for under half, and the remainder has no known explanation. The V and J calls and clone size were taken over from that table, and D and trimming were inferred from the DNA. The sample records more than 2 million clones, about 95% of which are singletons. Together, the top ten hold approximately 1.2% of the sample.

Worth noting for this clone: The antigen it binds to is not known. Within one base of it there is no much larger clone, and no base qualities were kept.

CD8 naive samples were obtained by positive selection for CCR7 among CD45RO-negative cells, yielding a CD45RA+CCR7+ population from which TemRA cells were excluded. Healthy HIV-negative adults with no recently reported acute infections or vaccinations were included as donors. Every donor was a Caucasian adult residing in Nashville, Tennessee, USA. Blood was obtained by leukapheresis, after which PBMCs were separated by Ficoll-Histopaque density gradient centrifugation and cryopreserved in liquid nitrogen vapor phase. Analytical flow cytometry was used to check the purity and quantity of each magnetically sorted T cell population. Genomic DNA was isolated from each sorted fraction and quantified by UV absorbance on a Nanodrop 2000c. In the germline V gene, CDR1 corresponds to MDHEN and CDR2 to SYDVKM. Trimming takes 6 bases from V and 5 bases from J, and the germline ends sit 19 bases apart. The CDR3 runs 15 residues from the cysteine to the phenylalanine. The only DNA kept is the CDR3, 45 bases in frame from the first base.

The chain is assembled from TRBV28 and TRBJ2-5, with the D gene not clear enough to name. The receptor comes from a man between 18 and 35 years old in good health. The sequenced sample consisted of naive CD8+ T cells sorted from blood. Reading the label with the study, this specimen's cell subset or site is: CD45RA+CCR7+. The CDR3 reads CASREFPGYFETQYF. The nucleotide sequence reads TGTGCCAGCAGAGAATTTCCCGGGTATTTCGAGACCCAGTACTTC.